This T cell receptor (beta chain) derives from a study of blood T cell repertoires in COVID-19 (dated by TCRdb to 2018 to 2021). Describing the broader study: Samples from collaborators originated in the United States, Italy and Spain and spanned both the acute and convalescent phases of COVID-19. A de-identified subject ID, COVID-19 status, age in years and sex were almost always included in the sample metadata. Deeply sampled blood TCRbeta repertoires from subjects exposed to, actively infected with, or recovered from COVID-19 were included in the dataset. The samples were drawn from the first 160 participants of the ongoing ImmuneRACE study and from 1,254 subjects provided by 6 global collaborators. HLA class I and class II types, where available, came from metadata supplied by the sample provider rather than from assay-based typing. The material from the prospective study consisted of cDNA or gDNA derived from T cells, B-cell-depleted T cells, or PBMCs. The repertoires were made available in a free public database intended to serve as a resource for research on the immune response to SARS-CoV-2.

Clipping removes 0 bases from V and 5 bases from J, with 4 as the unmatched junction base count. The CDR3 starts with the cysteine, ends with the phenylalanine, and has 15 residues. Solely the CDR3 DNA is kept, with 45 bases framed from the first base. CDR1 and CDR2 are read off the germline V gene as SGDLS and YYNGEE. Each collaborating institution followed its own protocols to collect whole blood in K2EDTA tubes. For TCRbeta analysis, collaborator samples were shipped as frozen whole blood, as isolated PBMCs, or as DNA extracted from either sample type. Overall results and qualifications from the work: The amount of clinical and demographic metadata varied by source and participant and was provided uncurated.

Details on this clone: It has no known antigen specificity. No base-level quality is on record; no much larger clone is a single base apart.

The immunoSEQ Assay, a bias-controlled multiplex PCR, was used to amplify TCRbeta CDR3 regions from genomic DNA. In the source study's methods: Nucleated cell counts per sample were estimated from amplification of reference gene primers within the assay. Sequence reads were collapsed and filtered to measure the absolute abundance of every unique TCRbeta CDR3 rearrangement. Productive Simpson clonality was computed per sample as the square root of Simpson's diversity index over productive rearrangements. TCRdb limited this immuneACCESS table to in-frame rearrangements with V and J called. A share of clones is missing; checked studies link under half to unresolved V genes, and the rest is unexplained. V and J calls plus clone size are reproduced from that table; the DNA served to infer D and trimming. The sample table lists over 150,000 clones, 80% to 85% of them with a count of one. The top ten hold approximately 10% of the sample.

The TCR sequence derives from a man between 65 and 85 years old with active or convalescent COVID-19. What was sequenced was peripheral blood. The sequence links TRBV9 to TRBJ2-1, with 8 middle bases fitting TRBD2. The DNA sequence follows: TGTGCCAGCAGCGTAGACGGGACTAGGAACAATGAGCAGTTCTTC. Translated, it gives CASSVDGTRNNEQFF.